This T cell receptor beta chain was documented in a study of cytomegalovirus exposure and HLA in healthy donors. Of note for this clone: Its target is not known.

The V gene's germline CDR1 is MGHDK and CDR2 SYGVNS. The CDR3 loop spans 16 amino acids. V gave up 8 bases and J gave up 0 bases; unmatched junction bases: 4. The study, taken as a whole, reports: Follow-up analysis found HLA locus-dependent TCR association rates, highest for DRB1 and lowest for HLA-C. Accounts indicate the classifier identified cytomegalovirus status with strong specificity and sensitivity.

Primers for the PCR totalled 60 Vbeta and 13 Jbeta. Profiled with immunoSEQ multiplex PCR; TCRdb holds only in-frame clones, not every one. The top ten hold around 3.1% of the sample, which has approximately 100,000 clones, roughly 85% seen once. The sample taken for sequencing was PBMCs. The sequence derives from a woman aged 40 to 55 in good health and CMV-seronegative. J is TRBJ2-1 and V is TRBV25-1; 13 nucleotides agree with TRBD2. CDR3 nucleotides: TGTGCCAGCTACGGGACTAGCGGGATCTCCTACAATGAGCAGTTCTTC. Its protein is CASYGTSGISYNEQFF.